This T cell receptor beta chain was found in a study of cytomegalovirus exposure and HLA in healthy donors. Study-level information: Earlier sequencing of 150 million to 200 million T cells yielded approximately 100 million unique TCR beta sequences.

13 Jbeta primers and 60 Vbeta primers were used for the PCR. Assay used: immunoSEQ multiplex PCR; TCRdb lists only in-frame clones, some missing. The table has around 160,000 clones, 60% to 80% seen once. General study findings and limits: Highly shared variants forming one cluster were likely a sequencing artifact. Cytomegalovirus association was listed for roughly 160 TCR beta chains. There were a few CMV-associated chains whose specificity for CMV antigens was confirmed in vitro.

About this clone: The antigen is undetermined.

CDR3 length: 15 amino acids. The junction had 3 bases not matched to a gene; V was cut back by 0 bases and J by 4 bases. CDR1 and CDR2 from the germline V gene are SGHTA and FQGNSA. Sequences were obtained from PBMCs. This clonotype was obtained from a woman between 40 and 55 years old in good health and CMV-seropositive. The J gene is TRBJ1-5, the V gene TRBV7-2; TRBD1 matches 7 bases. The CDR3 reads CASSLATTGNQPQHF. Written as DNA, the CDR3 is TGTGCCAGCAGCTTAGCCACGACAGGGAATCAGCCCCAGCATTTT.